Detailed here is one T cell receptor (beta chain). Produced via immunoSEQ multiplex PCR; TCRdb's table is partial and in-frame only. This table has 70,000 to 85,000 clones, about 97% appearing once. CDR1 is MDHEN, CDR2 SYDVKM, per germline. V shed 5 bases, J shed 2 bases, and the junction held 4 bases outside the gene matches. The CDR3 sequence is 15 residues long. The sample originates from a study of technical replicates of blood from a handful of donors. The source is a human donor in good health. The V call is TRBV28, the J call TRBJ1-4; 8 bases are shared with TRBD1. Sequenced input: T cells isolated from PBMCs. CDR3 amino acids: CASSPGGSTNEKLFF. In DNA form, the CDR3 reads TGTGCCAGCAGTCCAGGGGGCAGTACTAATGAAAAACTGTTTTTT.